This TCR beta chain was recorded in a study of shared clonotypes between healthy human individuals (dated by TCRdb to about 2020). About the investigation overall: The cohort comprised a couple of women and a few men aged 18 to 49 years. Per donor, three plates each were used for CD4 naive and CD4 memory, two for CD8 naive, and one for CD8 memory. The study deeply sequenced blood TCR repertoires of about 5 healthy adults to estimate repertoire size and the extent of clonotype sharing between individuals. To increase sequencing depth and limit assay-specific biases, different laboratories used diverse techniques to prepare libraries and sequence TCR repertoires. Leukapheresis yielded between about 0.94 and 8.9 billion PBMCs per donor.

The donors were healthy, HIV-negative adults who had no recently reported acute infections or vaccinations. Only Caucasian adults living in Nashville, Tennessee, USA were represented among the donors. CD4+ T cells were enriched through magnetic negative selection, after which naive cells were positively selected on CD45RA and the remaining negative fraction served as the memory subset. Blood was obtained by leukapheresis, after which PBMCs were separated by Ficoll-Histopaque density gradient centrifugation and cryopreserved in liquid nitrogen vapor phase. Analytical flow cytometry was used to check the purity and quantity of each magnetically sorted T cell population. Each sorted fraction had its genomic DNA isolated and then quantified by UV absorbance on a Nanodrop 2000c. TCR CDR3 regions were amplified from genomic DNA by multiplex PCR using the deep immunoSEQ assay. Genomic DNA extracted from each cell subset was distributed evenly over all wells of several immunoSEQ 96-well plates, and each plate served as one replicate. For sorted subsets, around 200 ng genomic DNA, equal to tens of thousands of T cell genomes, was loaded into each replicate PCR. The purified libraries were quantified using a Qubit 3.0 fluorometer, sized with a Bioanalyzer 2100, and then quantified again using the KAPA Library Quantification kit. Every immunoSEQ 96-well plate was sequenced on a separate single-read 150-cycle Illumina NextSeq 550 flow cell. The published analysis was carried out like this. Because the immunoSEQ output held only junctional sequences and lacked quality scores, the filtering could not match the filtering applied to full-length reads. Sequences were annotated with PyIR, a Python wrapper for IgBLAST v1.9, and V/J genes and CDR3 were assigned using IMGT germline references. Reads were filtered out if the reads had weak V/J assignments (E-value above 1e-6), no CDR3, stop codons, out-of-frame junctions, or ambiguous translated residues. A V3J clonotype was defined by an identical inferred V gene, J gene, and CDR3 amino acid sequence. Percentage overlap between repertoires was calculated by dividing the number of shared unique clonotypes by the size of the smaller repertoire. Richness of each repertoire was evaluated using RTK rarefaction, the Chao1 estimator, and Recon v2.1 estimates of unobserved clonotypes. Generation probabilities were computed with OLGA for all TCRbeta clonotypes obtained by the gDNA method from four donors. The immuneACCESS repertoire file appears here via TCRdb, limited to in-frame rearrangements. These files lack a portion of the clones; in checked studies, under half of the deficit traces to unresolved V genes, and the cause of the others is not known. V and J calls and clone size come straight from that table; D and trimming were deduced from the DNA. The sample table holds 2.5 million or so clones, of which around nine tenths were seen once. The ten largest clones represent over 0.12% of the sample.

Counted from cysteine to phenylalanine, this CDR3 has 15 amino acids. Just CDR3 DNA is preserved here, 45 bases in frame from base 1. V sheds 2 bases and J sheds 4 bases, leaving 14 bases between their ends. CDR1 is given as KGHSH and CDR2 as LQKENI, both from the germline V gene. About this clone itself: Its cognate antigen has yet to be identified. No qualities accompany the bases; no much larger clone lies one base away.

Study-wide findings and limitations: Estimated clonotype richness was generally larger for naive than for memory subsets. Rarefaction of sorted-subset datasets indicated incomplete sequencing despite the large sequencing depth. Based on pairwise subsampling, the degree of clonotype sharing among donors was expected to be affected by sequencing depth. Clonotypes shared by all four sorted-subset donors showed higher generation probabilities than non-shared clonotypes. Because the study included only a small number of donors, the genetic and exposure-history diversity represented was limited. Sampling was restricted to blood, and TCR repertoires in tissue are likely to differ from TCR repertoires in blood. Approximately 5% of naive CD4, roughly 3.6% of naive CD8, roughly 2.5% of memory CD4, and around 0.42% of memory CD8 clonotypes were shared across several donors.

The chain is assembled from TRBV18 and TRBJ1-2, with a tentative D gene TRBD1 over 6 matching bases. The source material was naive CD4+ T cells sorted from blood. The cell subset or site label, as the study defines it: CD45RA+ positively selected. The clonotype originates from a man younger than 35 in good health. The DNA sequence reads TGTGCCAGCTCACCATCCCCAGGGGATTTCTATGGCTACACCTTC. It codes for CASSPSPGDFYGYTF.